What follows is one T cell receptor beta chain and its context. Clones were sequenced by immunoSEQ multiplex PCR, and TCRdb holds only the in-frame ones, with some missing. This table holds around 72,000 clones, roughly 85% found once. Germline-derived CDR1 and CDR2 are SGHVS and FQNEAQ. The CDR3 contains 13 residues. V dropped 1 base and J dropped 8 bases, with 11 bases sitting between them. The sample comes from a study of blood T cell repertoires in COVID-19. Overall study: Whether acute or convalescent, the COVID-19 samples came from the United States, Italy and Spain.

This chain uses TRBV7-8 with TRBJ1-2, with a tentative D call TRBD1 (6 bases). This clonotype was obtained from a woman of 80 years or more with acute or convalescent COVID-19. The sample was peripheral blood. The CDR3: CASSLEVGGGYTF. CDR3 DNA sequence: TGTGCCAGCAGCTTAGAAGTTGGGGGCGGCTACACCTTC.